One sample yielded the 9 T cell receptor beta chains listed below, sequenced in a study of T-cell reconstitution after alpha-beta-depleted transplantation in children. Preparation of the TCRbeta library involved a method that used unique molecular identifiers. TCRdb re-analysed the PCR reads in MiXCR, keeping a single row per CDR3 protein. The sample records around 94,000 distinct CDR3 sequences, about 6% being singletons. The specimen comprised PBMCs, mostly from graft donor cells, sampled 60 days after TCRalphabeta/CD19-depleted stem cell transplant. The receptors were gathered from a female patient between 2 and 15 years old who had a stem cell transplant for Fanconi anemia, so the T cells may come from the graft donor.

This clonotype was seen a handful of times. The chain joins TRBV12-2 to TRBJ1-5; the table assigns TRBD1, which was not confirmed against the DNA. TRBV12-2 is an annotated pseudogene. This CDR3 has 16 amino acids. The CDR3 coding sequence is TGTGCAAGTCGCCCCAGACAGGGAAAGGAGAATCAGCCCCAGCATTTT. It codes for CASRPRQGKENQPQHF.

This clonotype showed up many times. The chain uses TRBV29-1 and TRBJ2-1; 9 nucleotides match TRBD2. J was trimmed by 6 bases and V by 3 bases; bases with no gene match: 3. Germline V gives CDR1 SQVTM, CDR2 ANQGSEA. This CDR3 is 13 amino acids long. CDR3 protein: CSVDTAGGNEQFF. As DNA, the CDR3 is TGCAGCGTTGACACAGCGGGAGGCAATGAGCAGTTCTTC.

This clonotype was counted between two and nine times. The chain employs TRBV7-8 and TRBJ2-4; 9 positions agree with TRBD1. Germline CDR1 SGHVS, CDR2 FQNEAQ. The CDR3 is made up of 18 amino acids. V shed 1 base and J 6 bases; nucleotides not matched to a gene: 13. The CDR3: CASSLVEVLGTGRNIQYF. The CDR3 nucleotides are TGTGCCAGCAGCTTAGTAGAGGTCCTCGGGACAGGGAGAAACATTCAGTACTTC.

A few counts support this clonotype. The CDR3 is CSARGDPGTGLWNEQFF. DNA for the CDR3: TGCAGTGCTAGAGGCGACCCCGGGACAGGTCTTTGGAATGAGCAGTTCTTC. The gene calls are TRBV20-1 and TRBJ2-1; TRBD1 aligns across 8 bases. J lost 7 bases, V lost 1 base, and 15 bases had no gene match. Germline V lookup: CDR1 DFQATT, CDR2 SNEGSKA (reference sequence). The CDR3 has 17 residues.

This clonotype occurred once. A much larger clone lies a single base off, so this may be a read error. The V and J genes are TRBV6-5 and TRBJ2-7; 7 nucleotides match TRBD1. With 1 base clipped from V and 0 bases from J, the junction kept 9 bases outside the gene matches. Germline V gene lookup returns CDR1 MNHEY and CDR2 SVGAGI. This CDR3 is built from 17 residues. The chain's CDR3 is CASSYLSMGQSSYEQYF. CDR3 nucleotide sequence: TGTGCCAGCAGTTACTTGTCTATGGGACAGAGCTCCTACGAGCAGTACTTC.

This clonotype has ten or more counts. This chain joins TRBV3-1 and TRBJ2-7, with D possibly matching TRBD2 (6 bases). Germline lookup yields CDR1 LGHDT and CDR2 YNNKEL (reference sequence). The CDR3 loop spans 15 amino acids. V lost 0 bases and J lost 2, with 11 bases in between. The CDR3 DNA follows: TGTGCCAGCAGCCAAGACCCGACTAGGACCTACGAGCAGTACTTC. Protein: CASSQDPTRTYEQYF.

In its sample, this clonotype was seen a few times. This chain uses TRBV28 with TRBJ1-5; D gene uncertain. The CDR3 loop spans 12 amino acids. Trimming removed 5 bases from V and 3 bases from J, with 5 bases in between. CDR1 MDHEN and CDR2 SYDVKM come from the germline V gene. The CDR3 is CASSKVNQPQHF. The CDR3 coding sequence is TGTGCCAGCAGTAAAGTCAATCAGCCCCAGCATTTT. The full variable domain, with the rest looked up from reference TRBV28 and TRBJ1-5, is DVKVTQSSRYLVKRTGEKVFLECVQDMDHENMFWYRQDPGLGLRLIYFSYDVKMKEKGDIPEGYSVSREKKERFSLILESASTNQTSMYLCASSKVNQPQHFGDGTRLSIL.

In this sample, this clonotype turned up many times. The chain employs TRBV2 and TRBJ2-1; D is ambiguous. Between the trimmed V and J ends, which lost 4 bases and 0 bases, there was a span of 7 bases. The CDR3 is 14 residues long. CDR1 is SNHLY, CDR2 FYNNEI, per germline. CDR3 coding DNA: TGTGCCAGCAGTGCGCGTGGCTCCTACAATGAGCAGTTCTTC. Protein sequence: CASSARGSYNEQFF. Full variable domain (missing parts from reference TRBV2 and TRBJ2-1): EPEVTQTPSHQVTQMGQEVILRCVPISNHLYFYWYRQILGQKVEFLVSFYNNEISEKSEIFDDQFSVERPDGSNFTLKIRSTKLEDSAMYFCASSARGSYNEQFFGPGTRLTVL.

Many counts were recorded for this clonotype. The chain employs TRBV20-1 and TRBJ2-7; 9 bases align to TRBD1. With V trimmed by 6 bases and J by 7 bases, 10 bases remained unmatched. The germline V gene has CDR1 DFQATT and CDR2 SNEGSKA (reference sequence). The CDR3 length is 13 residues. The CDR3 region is CSAIQGAPGEQYF. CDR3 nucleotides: TGCAGTGCCATACAGGGGGCGCCGGGGGAGCAGTACTTC.